Described below is a single T cell receptor beta chain sequence and its context. TCRdb's copy holds only in-frame clones and misses some; the assay was immunoSEQ multiplex PCR. The sample records around 3,700 clones, 60% to 80% being singletons. The sample originates from a study of coeliac disease. The germline gives CDR1 SGDLS, CDR2 YYNGEE. Trimming cost V 3 bases and J 2 bases, with 12 bases left between them. The CDR3 totals 14 residues. The TCR sequence derives from a young man with celiac disease. The source material was intraepithelial lymphocytes from the gut. This chain links TRBV9 with TRBJ2-7; D is possibly TRBD2 (6 bases). CDR3 region: CASSAAGTPYEQYF. For the CDR3, the DNA is TGTGCCAGCAGCGCTGCGGGGACTCCCTACGAGCAGTACTTC.